A selection of T cell receptor beta chains follows, all from one sample in a study of T-cell reconstitution after alpha-beta-depleted transplantation in children. One entry per CDR3 protein results from TCRdb running MiXCR on the PCR reads. Counted here are hundreds of thousands of distinct CDR3 sequences, 10% to 15% occurring once; the ten biggest clones make up approximately 2.1%. The source material was PBMCs, mostly from graft donor cells, sampled 360 days after TCRalphabeta/CD19-depleted stem cell transplant. These receptors all come from a male patient aged 10 to 17 who had a stem cell transplant for acute myeloid leukemia, so the T cells may come from the graft donor. The CDR3 runs from the conserved cysteine through the conserved F or W. D genes are given only for firm matches. The size field is filled for only some rows; it gives once, few, many or a size class.

>TRBD1|TRBV29-1|few|TRBJ2-3
TGCAGCGTACCCAGGGGGCTCACAGATACGCAGTATTTT
CSVPRGLTDTQYF
>.|TRBV29-1|few|TRBJ2-7
TGCAGCGTTGATCTAGCAGGGCCCGGGGAGCAGTACTTC
CSVDLAGPGEQYF
>.|TRBV27|many|TRBJ2-1
TGTGCCAGCAGTTTAGGCAGGTTGGCGTACAATGAGCAGTTCTTC
CASSLGRLAYNEQFF
>TRBD1|TRBV18|.|TRBJ2-3
TGTGCCAGCTCACCATGGGACAGAGCAGATACGCAGTATTTT
CASSPWDRADTQYF
>.|TRBV7-2|few|TRBJ1-5
TGTGCCAGCAGCTTACGACCGGGGCGCGTGGATCAGCCCCAGCATTTT
CASSLRPGRVDQPQHF
>TRBD2|TRBV20-1|.|TRBJ2-5
TGCAGTGCAGGGACTAGTGCCTTGGAGACCCAGTACTTC
CSAGTSALETQYF
>.|TRBV5-1|once|TRBJ2-2
TGCGCCAGCAGCTTGGTGGCCGGGACGCCAGTCCCGAACACCGGGGAGCTGTTTTTT
CASSLVAGTPVPNTGELFF
>.|TRBV4-3|few|TRBJ2-5
TGCGCCAGCAGCCAAGATTGGCGCCTCCAAGAGACCCAGTACTTC
CASSQDWRLQETQYF
>.|TRBV6-5|few|TRBJ2-7
TGTGCCAGCAGCTACTCGATGTCGGCACAGCGCAACGAGCAGTACTTC
CASSYSMSAQRNEQYF
>TRBD2|TRBV12-3/TRBV12-4|.|TRBJ2-2
TGTGCCAGCAGTCCCGCTAGCGGGCGTCTGTCCGGGGAGCTGTTTTTT
CASSPASGRLSGELFF
>.|TRBV4-3|.|TRBJ2-2
TGCGCCAGCAGCCAAGTGGGCGGAACCGGGGAGCTGTTTTTT
CASSQVGGTGELFF
>TRBD1|TRBV28|few|TRBJ2-7
TGTGCCAGCAGTTTATCGACAGGGGGTCAATCCGAGCAGTACTTC
CASSLSTGGQSEQYF
>.|TRBV5-5|few|TRBJ2-7
TGTGCCAGCAGCTTGCAGGGAGGAGGAACCTACGAGCAGTACTTC
CASSLQGGGTYEQYF
>.|TRBV18|many|TRBJ2-2
TGTGCCAGCTCACCGCTGGGGAACACCGGGGAGCTGTTTTTT
CASSPLGNTGELFF
>TRBD2|TRBV20-1|.|TRBJ2-7
TGCAGTGCTGGAGGGACTAGTCTCTCCGAGCAGTACTTC
CSAGGTSLSEQYF
>.|TRBV12-3/TRBV12-4|many|TRBJ2-2
TGTGCCAGCACCCCCAGGGTTTTCTTCACCGGGGAGCTGTTTTTT
CASTPRVFFTGELFF
>.|TRBV7-3|few|TRBJ2-6
TGTGCCAGCAGCGGGACACCTGGGGCCAACGTCCTGACTTTC
CASSGTPGANVLTF
>TRBD2|TRBV20-1|.|TRBJ2-7
TGCAGTGCTATAGGGACTACCCATGTGAACGAGCAGTACTTC
CSAIGTTHVNEQYF
>TRBD2|TRBV12-3/TRBV12-4|few|TRBJ2-7
TGTGCCAGCAGTCCCGCCGGGGCTAGCGGAACCTACGAGCAGTACTTC
CASSPAGASGTYEQYF
>TRBD2|TRBV29-1|many|TRBJ2-1
TGCAGCGTTGATTCCCCTAGCGGGAGGAAGTTTTACAATGAGCAGTTCTTC
CSVDSPSGRKFYNEQFF
>TRBD1|TRBV3-1|.|TRBJ2-7
TGTGCCAGCAGCCAAGGGGGACAGGGGACTTACGAGCAGTACTTC
CASSQGGQGTYEQYF
>.|TRBV12-3/TRBV12-4|few|TRBJ2-3
TGTGCCAGCAGTTTCAGCAGGGGTGCTGATACGCAGTATTTT
CASSFSRGADTQYF
>.|TRBV29-1|few|TRBJ2-7
TGCAGCGTTTTGGCGGGCTCCTACGAGCAGTACTTC
CSVLAGSYEQYF
>TRBD1|TRBV25-1|.|TRBJ2-1
TGTGCCAGCAGTGAAGGGACAGGGGGCCGGAATGAGCAGTTCTTC
CASSEGTGGRNEQFF
>.|TRBV30|.|TRBJ2-3
TGTGCCTGGAAAGACCGACCCCTCCTCACAGATACGCAGTATTTT
CAWKDRPLLTDTQYF
>.|TRBV7-2|many|TRBJ2-5
TGTGCCAGCAGCCGACAGGTCCAAGAGACCCAGTACTTC
CASSRQVQETQYF
>.|TRBV10-2|few|TRBJ2-2
TGCGCCAGCACCCGGGGGCAGGACACCGGGGAGCTGTTTTTT
CASTRGQDTGELFF
>TRBD1|TRBV20-1|many|TRBJ2-1
TGCAGTGCTAAGAAGGGGGCGAGGAATGAGCAGTTCTTC
CSAKKGARNEQFF
>TRBD2|TRBV5-8|few|TRBJ2-5
TGTGCCAGCAGCTCACCGGGACTAGAAGAGACCCAGTACTTC
CASSSPGLEETQYF
>.|TRBV7-6|.|TRBJ2-2
TGTGCCAGCGGCGGGACTGCGAACACCGGGGAGCTGTTTTTT
CASGGTANTGELFF
>.|TRBV12-3/TRBV12-4|many|TRBJ2-7
TGTGCCAGCAACCGTCTGACAGGTAACGAGCAGTACTTC
CASNRLTGNEQYF
>TRBD1|TRBV28|many|TRBJ2-7
TGTGCCAGCAGTTTGCCGGGACAGAAAGCCTACGAGCAGTACTTC
CASSLPGQKAYEQYF
>TRBD2|TRBV27|.|TRBJ2-7
TGTGCCAGCAGAAGTTTTTCCAAACACGGGACTAGCGGAAGCTCCTACGAGCAGTACTTC
CASRSFSKHGTSGSSYEQYF
>.|TRBV29-1|.|TRBJ2-5
TGCAGCGTTGGTCGGCCCCAAGAGACCCAGTACTTC
CSVGRPQETQYF
>.|TRBV20-1|many|TRBJ2-1
TGCGCGTTGGCAGACAATGAGCAGTTCTTC
CALADNEQFF
>TRBD1|TRBV6-5|few|TRBJ1-2
TGTGCCAGCAGTTACTCGACAGGGCTTGGCTACACCTTC
CASSYSTGLGYTF